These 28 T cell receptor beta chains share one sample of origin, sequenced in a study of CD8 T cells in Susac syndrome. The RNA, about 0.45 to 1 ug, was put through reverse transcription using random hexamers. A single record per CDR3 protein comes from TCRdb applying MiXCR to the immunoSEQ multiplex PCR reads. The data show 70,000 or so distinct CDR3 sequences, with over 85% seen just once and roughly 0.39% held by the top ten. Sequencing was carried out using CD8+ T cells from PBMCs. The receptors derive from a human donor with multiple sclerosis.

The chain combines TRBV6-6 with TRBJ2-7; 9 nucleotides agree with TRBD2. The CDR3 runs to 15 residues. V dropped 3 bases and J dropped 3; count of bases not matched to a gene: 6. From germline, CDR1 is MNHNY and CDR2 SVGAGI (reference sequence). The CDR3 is CASSYKASGIYEQYF. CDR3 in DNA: TGTGCCAGCAGTTATAAGGCTAGCGGGATCTACGAGCAGTACTTC.

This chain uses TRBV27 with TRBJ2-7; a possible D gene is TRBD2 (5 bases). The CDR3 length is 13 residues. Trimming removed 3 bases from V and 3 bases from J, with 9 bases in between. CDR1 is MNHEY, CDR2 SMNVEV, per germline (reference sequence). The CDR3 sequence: CASSLRVGYEQYF. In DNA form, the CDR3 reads TGTGCCAGCAGTTTGAGGGTCGGCTACGAGCAGTACTTC.

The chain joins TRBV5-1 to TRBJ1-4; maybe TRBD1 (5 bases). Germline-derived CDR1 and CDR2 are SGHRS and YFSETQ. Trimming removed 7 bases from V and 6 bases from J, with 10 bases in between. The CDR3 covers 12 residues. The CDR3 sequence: CASQGGDEKLFF. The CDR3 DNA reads TGCGCCAGCCAGGGTGGAGATGAAAAACTGTTTTTT.

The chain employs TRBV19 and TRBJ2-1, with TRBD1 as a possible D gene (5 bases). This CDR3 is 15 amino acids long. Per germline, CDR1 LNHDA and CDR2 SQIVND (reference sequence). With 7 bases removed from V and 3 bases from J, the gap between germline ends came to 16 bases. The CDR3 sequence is CASTPSLTGYNEQFF. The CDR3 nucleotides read TGTGCCAGTACCCCGAGCCTTACAGGCTACAATGAGCAGTTCTTC.

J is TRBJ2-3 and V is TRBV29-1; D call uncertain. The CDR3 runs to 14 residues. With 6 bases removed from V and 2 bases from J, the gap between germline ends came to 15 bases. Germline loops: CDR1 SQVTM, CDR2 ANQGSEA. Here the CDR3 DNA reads TGCAGCGTCATTGAGCGAGACCTCACAGATACGCAGTATTTT. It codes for CSVIERDLTDTQYF.

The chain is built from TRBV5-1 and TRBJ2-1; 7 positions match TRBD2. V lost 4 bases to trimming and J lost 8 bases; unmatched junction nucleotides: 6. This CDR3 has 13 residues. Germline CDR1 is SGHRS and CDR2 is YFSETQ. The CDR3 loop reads CASSPGTNYEQFF. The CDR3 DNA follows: TGCGCCAGCAGCCCCGGGACTAACTATGAGCAGTTCTTC.

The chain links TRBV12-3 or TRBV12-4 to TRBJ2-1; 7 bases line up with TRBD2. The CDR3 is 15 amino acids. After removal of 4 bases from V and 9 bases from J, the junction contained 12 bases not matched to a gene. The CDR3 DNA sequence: TGTGCCAGCAGTTCCGGGGGGACGGGGATGGTTGAGCAGTTCTTC. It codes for CASSSGGTGMVEQFF.

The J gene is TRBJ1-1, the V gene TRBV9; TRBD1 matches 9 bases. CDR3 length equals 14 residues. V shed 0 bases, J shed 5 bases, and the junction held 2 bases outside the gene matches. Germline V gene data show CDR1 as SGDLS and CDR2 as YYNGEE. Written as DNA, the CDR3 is TGTGCCAGCAGCGTAGGGACAGGGGCAACTGAAGCTTTCTTT. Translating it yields CASSVGTGATEAFF.

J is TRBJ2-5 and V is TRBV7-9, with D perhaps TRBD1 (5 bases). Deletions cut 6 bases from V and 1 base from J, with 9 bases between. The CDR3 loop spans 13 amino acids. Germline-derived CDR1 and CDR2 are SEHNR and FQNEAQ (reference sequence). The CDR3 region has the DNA TGTGCCAGCAGTCCCAGGGCCCAAGAGACCCAGTACTTC. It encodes CASSPRAQETQYF.

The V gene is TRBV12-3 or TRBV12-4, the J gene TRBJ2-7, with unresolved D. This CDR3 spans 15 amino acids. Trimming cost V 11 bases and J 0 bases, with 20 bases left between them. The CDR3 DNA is TGTGCCTCCTTGGACGTTGGGTCGATCTCCTACGAGCAGTACTTC. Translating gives CASLDVGSISYEQYF.

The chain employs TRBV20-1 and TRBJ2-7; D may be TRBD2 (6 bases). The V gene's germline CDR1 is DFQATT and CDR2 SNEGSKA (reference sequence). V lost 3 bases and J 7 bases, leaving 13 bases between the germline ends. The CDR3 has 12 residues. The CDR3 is CSARGRDWEQYF. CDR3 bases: TGCAGTGCTAGGGGCAGGGACTGGGAGCAGTACTTC.

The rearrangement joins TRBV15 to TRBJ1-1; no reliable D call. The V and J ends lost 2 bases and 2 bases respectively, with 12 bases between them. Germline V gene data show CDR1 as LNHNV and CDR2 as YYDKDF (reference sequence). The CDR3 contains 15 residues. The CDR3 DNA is TGTGCCACCAGCAGAACCGGGGTTGGTAACACTGAAGCTTTCTTT. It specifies CATSRTGVGNTEAFF.

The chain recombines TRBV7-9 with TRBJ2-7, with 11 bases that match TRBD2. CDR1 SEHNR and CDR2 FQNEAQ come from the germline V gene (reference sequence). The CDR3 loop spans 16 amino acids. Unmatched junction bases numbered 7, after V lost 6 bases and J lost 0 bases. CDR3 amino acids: CASRRLAGSISYEQYF. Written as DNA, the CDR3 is TGTGCCAGCAGGAGACTAGCGGGGTCGATCTCCTACGAGCAGTACTTC.

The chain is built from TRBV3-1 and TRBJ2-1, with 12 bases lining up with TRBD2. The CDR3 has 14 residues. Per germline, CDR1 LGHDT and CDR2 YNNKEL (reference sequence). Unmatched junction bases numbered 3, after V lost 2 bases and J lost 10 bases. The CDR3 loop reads CASSQPGTSGEQFF. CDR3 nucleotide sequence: TGTGCCAGCAGCCAACCCGGGACTAGCGGGGAGCAGTTCTTC.

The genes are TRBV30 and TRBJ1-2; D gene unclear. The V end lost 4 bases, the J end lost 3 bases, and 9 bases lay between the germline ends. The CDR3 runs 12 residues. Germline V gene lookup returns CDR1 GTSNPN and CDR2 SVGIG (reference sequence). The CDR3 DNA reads TGTGCCTGGACCGAGAATTACTATGGCTACACCTTC. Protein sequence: CAWTENYYGYTF.

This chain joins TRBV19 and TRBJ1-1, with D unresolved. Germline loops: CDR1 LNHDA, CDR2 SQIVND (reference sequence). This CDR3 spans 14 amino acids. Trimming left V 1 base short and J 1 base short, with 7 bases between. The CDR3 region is CASSIGVWNTEAFF. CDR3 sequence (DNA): TGTGCCAGTAGTATAGGGGTATGGAACACTGAAGCTTTCTTT.

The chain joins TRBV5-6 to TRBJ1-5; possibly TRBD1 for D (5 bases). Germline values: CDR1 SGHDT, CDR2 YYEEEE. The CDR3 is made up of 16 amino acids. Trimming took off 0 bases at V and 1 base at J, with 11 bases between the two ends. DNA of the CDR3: TGTGCCAGCAGCTTGGAGCGGGGGATCAGCAATCAGCCCCAGCATTTT. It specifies CASSLERGISNQPQHF. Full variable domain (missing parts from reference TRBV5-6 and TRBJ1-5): DAGVTQSPTHLIKTRGQQVTLRCSPKSGHDTVSWYQQALGQGPQFIFQYYEEEERQRGNFPDRFSGHQFPNYSSELNVNALLLGDSALYLCASSLERGISNQPQHFGDGTRLSIL.

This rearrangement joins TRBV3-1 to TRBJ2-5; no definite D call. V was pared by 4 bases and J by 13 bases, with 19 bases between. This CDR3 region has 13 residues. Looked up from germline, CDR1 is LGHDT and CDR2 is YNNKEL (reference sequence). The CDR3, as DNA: TGTGCCAGCAGCCGCGAGACGACCAACCCTCCGTACTTC. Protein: CASSRETTNPPYF.

CDR3 coding DNA: TGCAGCGTTGTCGATTACCGGGACCTATCCTCTGGGGCCAACGTCCTGACTTTC. Amino acids: CSVVDYRDLSSGANVLTF. V usage is TRBV29-1 and J usage is TRBJ2-6; the D gene could be TRBD1 or TRBD2 (5 bases each). This CDR3 has 18 residues. The V end lost 4 bases, the J end lost 0 bases, and 19 bases lay between the germline ends. Germline CDR1 reads SQVTM; CDR2 reads ANQGSEA.

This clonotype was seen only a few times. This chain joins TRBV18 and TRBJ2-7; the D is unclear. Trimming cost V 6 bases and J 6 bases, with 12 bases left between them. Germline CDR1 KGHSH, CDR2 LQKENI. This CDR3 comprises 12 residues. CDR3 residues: CASSPWGTEQYF. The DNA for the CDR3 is TGTGCCAGCTCCCCCTGGGGAACCGAGCAGTACTTC.

The CDR3 sequence is CASSDFGGMDNSPLHF. CDR3 nucleotide sequence: TGTGCCAGCAGTGATTTCGGGGGCATGGATAATTCACCCCTCCACTTT. The V and J genes are TRBV25-1 and TRBJ1-6, with D perhaps TRBD1 (6 bases). Germline CDR1 is MGHDK and CDR2 is SYGVNS. This CDR3 has 16 residues. V lost 3 bases and J 5 bases, leaving 14 bases between the germline ends. Full variable domain (rest looked up from reference TRBV25-1 and TRBJ1-6): EADIYQTPRYLVIGTGKKITLECSQTMGHDKMYWYQQDPGMELHLIHYSYGVNSTEKGDLSSESTVSRIRTEHFPLTLESARPSHTSQYLCASSDFGGMDNSPLHFGNGTRLTVT.

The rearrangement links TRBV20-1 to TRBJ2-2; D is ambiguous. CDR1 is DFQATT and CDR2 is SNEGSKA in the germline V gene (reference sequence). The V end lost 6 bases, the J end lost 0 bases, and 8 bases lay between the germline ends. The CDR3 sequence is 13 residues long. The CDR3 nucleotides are TGCAGTGCGCGGAACGCGAACACCGGGGAGCTGTTTTTT. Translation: CSARNANTGELFF.

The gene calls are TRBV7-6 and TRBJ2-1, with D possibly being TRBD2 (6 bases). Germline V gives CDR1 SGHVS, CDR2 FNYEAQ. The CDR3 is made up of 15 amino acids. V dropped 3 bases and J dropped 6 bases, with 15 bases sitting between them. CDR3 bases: TGTGCCAGCAGCTTCCTAGGGTCCGGGGGCAATGAGCAGTTCTTC. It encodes CASSFLGSGGNEQFF.

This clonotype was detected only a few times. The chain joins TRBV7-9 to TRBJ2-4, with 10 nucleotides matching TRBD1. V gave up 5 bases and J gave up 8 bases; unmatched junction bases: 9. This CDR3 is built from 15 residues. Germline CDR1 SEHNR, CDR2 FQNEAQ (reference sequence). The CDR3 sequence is CASSPRSGQGYIQYF. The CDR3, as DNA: TGTGCCAGCAGCCCCCGTTCGGGACAGGGGTACATTCAGTACTTC. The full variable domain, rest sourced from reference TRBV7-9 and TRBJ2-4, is DTGVSQNPRHKITKRGQNVTFRCDPISEHNRLYWYRQTLGQGPEFLTYFQNEAQLEKSRLLSDRFSAERPKGSFSTLEIQRTEQGDSAMYLCASSPRSGQGYIQYFGAGTRLSVL.

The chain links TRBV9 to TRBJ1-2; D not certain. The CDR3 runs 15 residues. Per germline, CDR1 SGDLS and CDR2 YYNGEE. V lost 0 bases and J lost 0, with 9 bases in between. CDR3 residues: CASSVAPTANYGYTF. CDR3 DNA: TGTGCCAGCAGCGTAGCTCCCACAGCTAACTATGGCTACACCTTC.

CDR3 residues: CASSPGGTGNHHNEQFF. The CDR3 DNA is TGTGCCAGCAGCCCTGGAGGGACAGGGAATCACCACAATGAGCAGTTCTTC. This chain connects TRBV7-9 to TRBJ2-1; 9 nucleotides match TRBD1. After removal of 5 bases from V and 5 bases from J, the junction contained 13 bases not matched to a gene. The CDR3 totals 17 residues. The germline gives CDR1 SEHNR, CDR2 FQNEAQ (reference sequence).

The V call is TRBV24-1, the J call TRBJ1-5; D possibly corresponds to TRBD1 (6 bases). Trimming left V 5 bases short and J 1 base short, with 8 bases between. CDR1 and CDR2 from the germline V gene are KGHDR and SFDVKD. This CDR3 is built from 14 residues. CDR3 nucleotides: TGTGCCACCAGTGGCACAGGGAGCAATCAGCCCCAGCATTTT. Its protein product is CATSGTGSNQPQHF.

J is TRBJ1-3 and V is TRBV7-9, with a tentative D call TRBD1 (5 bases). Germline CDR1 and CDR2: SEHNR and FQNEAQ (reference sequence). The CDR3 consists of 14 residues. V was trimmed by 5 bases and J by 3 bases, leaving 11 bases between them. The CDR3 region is CASSQDRIGNTIYF. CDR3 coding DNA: TGTGCCAGCAGCCAAGACAGAATTGGAAACACCATATATTTT.